This TCR beta chain was identified in a study of neoadjuvant anti-PD-1 for oral cavity cancer. The protocol was immunoSEQ multiplex PCR, while the TCRdb copy is restricted to in-frame clones and leaves out a portion. The sample lists 5,500 to 8,500 clones; approximately 82% were seen once. Germline values: CDR1 SEHNR, CDR2 FQNEAQ (reference sequence). Trimming at V came to 5 bases and at J to 5 bases, leaving 7 bases not matched to a gene. The CDR3 totals 14 residues. The patients had HPV-negative, locally advanced oral cavity squamous cell carcinoma. This sample comprised PBMCs, obtained before nivolumab (anti-PD-1) treatment. The clonotype originates from a person between 40 and 80 years old with oral cavity squamous cell carcinoma. The rearrangement joins TRBV7-9 to TRBJ2-7, with TRBD1 matching over 9 bases. The CDR3 reads CASSPDRGSNEQYF. CDR3 nucleotides: TGTGCCAGCAGCCCCGACAGGGGGTCGAACGAGCAGTACTTC.